This T cell receptor beta chain stems from a study of tumor-infiltrating lymphocytes in localized non-small cell lung cancer. Findings of the study overall: Higher tumor T cell infiltration than in uninvolved lung was supported by TCRbeta sequencing. Technical variation could not be separated from intratumor heterogeneity here.

CDR3 length: 14 amino acids. Germline V gene data show CDR1 as SEHNR and CDR2 as FQNEAQ (reference sequence). V shed 5 bases, J shed 7 bases, and the junction held 8 bases outside the gene matches. This clone was seen only a few times. No antigen is known for it. This table comes from immunoSEQ multiplex PCR, and its TCRdb copy is limited to in-frame clones, with some not included. The data show more than 1,500 clones, with 30% to 40% seen just once and about 14% held by the top ten. The sequence derives from a human donor with non-small cell lung cancer. The sequenced sample consisted of uninvolved lung tissue not adjacent to the tumor. The chain uses TRBV7-9 and TRBJ1-2; 9 bases are a match to TRBD1. CDR3 protein: CASSPGQGSFGYTF. CDR3 bases: TGTGCCAGCAGCCCGGGACAGGGCAGTTTTGGCTACACCTTC.